Following are 29 T cell receptor beta chains from one sample sequenced in a study of blood T cell repertoires in COVID-19. Method: immunoSEQ multiplex PCR; TCRdb's copy keeps in-frame clones and lacks some. In the table there are some 170,000 clones, around 80% of which are singletons. Sequenced input: peripheral blood. Every receptor here comes from a woman over 75 with acute or convalescent COVID-19.

The V gene is TRBV7-2, the J gene TRBJ2-7, with 9 bases fitting TRBD2. The V gene's germline CDR1 is SGHTA and CDR2 FQGNSA. V shed 3 bases and J 7 bases; nucleotides not matched to a gene: 10. The CDR3 extends over 15 amino acids. In nucleotides, the CDR3 is TGTGCCAGCAGCTTTAGCGGGGGAACCCCCGGGGAGCAGTACTTC. Translation gives CASSFSGGTPGEQYF.

The V and J genes are TRBV5-1 and TRBJ2-7; D is perhaps TRBD1 (6 bases). The CDR3 extends over 12 amino acids. With 7 bases removed from V and 7 bases from J, the gap between germline ends came to 15 bases. The V gene's germline CDR1 is SGHRS and CDR2 YFSETQ. The CDR3 DNA reads as TGCGCCAGCGCAAAGGACAGTTGGGAGCAGTACTTC. As protein: CASAKDSWEQYF.

The DNA for the CDR3 is TGTGCCAGCTCACCACAGGGCGAGGGCACCGGGGAGCTGTTTTTT. Its translation is CASSPQGEGTGELFF. The chain has TRBV18 and TRBJ2-2; a weak D match, TRBD2 (5 bases). Germline CDR1 is KGHSH and CDR2 is LQKENI. The germline V and J ends were trimmed by 1 base and 4 bases, with 10 bases remaining between them. This CDR3 region has 15 residues.

The genes are TRBV9 and TRBJ2-2, with no clear D. Germline-derived CDR1 and CDR2 are SGDLS and YYNGEE. The CDR3 has 16 residues. Trimming stripped 3 bases from V and 6 bases from J, with 18 bases between. CDR3 protein: CASSAFHLGSSGELFF. CDR3 bases: TGTGCCAGCAGCGCCTTTCACCTTGGTAGTTCCGGGGAGCTGTTTTTT.

CDR3 protein: CASSLRTGEQFF. The CDR3 nucleotides are TGTGCCAGCTCACTCAGGACTGGAGAGCAGTTCTTC. This chain uses TRBV18 with TRBJ2-1, with TRBD2 as a possible D gene (5 bases). From germline, CDR1 is KGHSH and CDR2 LQKENI. The CDR3 has 12 residues. Trimming cost V 4 bases and J 10 bases, with 11 bases left between them.

V is TRBV5-1 and J is TRBJ2-1; 7 positions match TRBD2. Looked up from germline, CDR1 is SGHRS and CDR2 is YFSETQ. The CDR3 length is 11 residues. V gave up 7 bases and J gave up 10 bases; unmatched junction bases: 5. CDR3 sequence reads: CASRQLAEQFF. DNA of the CDR3: TGCGCCAGCCGTCAACTAGCGGAGCAGTTCTTC.

The chain links TRBV20-1 to TRBJ1-1; D is undetermined. V was trimmed by 3 bases and J by 0 bases, leaving 8 bases between them. The germline V gene encodes CDR1 DFQATT and CDR2 SNEGSKA (reference sequence). CDR3 size: 13 residues. The CDR3 loop reads CSASNSMNTEAFF. The CDR3 bases are TGCAGTGCTAGTAACAGTATGAACACTGAAGCTTTCTTT.

This clone was detected only once. The V call is TRBV5-6, the J call TRBJ2-6; a possible D gene is TRBD1 (5 bases). Trimming pared 0 bases from V and 0 bases from J, leaving 16 bases between. Germline CDR1 and CDR2: SGHDT and YYEEEE. The CDR3 totals 19 residues. The DNA of the CDR3 is TGTGCCAGCAGCTTGGTTAGAAGGGGCCCGAGCTCTGGGGCCAACGTCCTGACTTTC. This sequence encodes CASSLVRRGPSSGANVLTF.

This chain connects TRBV7-9 to TRBJ1-6; possible D gene TRBD1, 6 bases. Trimming shortened V by 4 bases and J by 5 bases, and 15 bases separated the two germline ends. CDR1 and CDR2 (germline): SEHNR, FQNEAQ (reference sequence). CDR3 size: 16 residues. The CDR3 is CASSSRVTGHNSPLHF. The CDR3 nucleotides read TGTGCCAGCAGCTCGAGGGTGACAGGCCATAATTCACCCCTCCACTTT.

This chain connects TRBV7-2 to TRBJ2-2; 7 bases line up with TRBD1. From germline, CDR1 is SGHTA and CDR2 FQGNSA. Trimming removed 5 bases from V and 0 bases from J; junction bases left unmatched: 6. The CDR3 is 16 amino acids. As DNA, the CDR3 is TGTGCCAGCAGCCCCATTGGACAGGCGAACACCGGGGAGCTGTTTTTT. Protein sequence: CASSPIGQANTGELFF.

This clone was seen only once. The J gene is TRBJ1-2, the V gene TRBV6-1; a weak D match, TRBD1 (6 bases). V was cut by 2 bases and J by 1 base, with 11 bases left in between. Germline V gives CDR1 MNHNS, CDR2 SASEGT. The CDR3 has 15 amino acids. The CDR3 here is CASSEWAGVNYGYTF. In DNA form, the CDR3 reads TGTGCCAGCAGTGAATGGGCAGGGGTTAACTATGGCTACACCTTC.

The chain joins TRBV5-1 to TRBJ1-6; D is perhaps TRBD1 (6 bases). Germline-derived CDR1 and CDR2 are SGHRS and YFSETQ. With 4 bases removed from V and 7 bases from J, the gap between germline ends came to 15 bases. The CDR3 contains 15 residues. The DNA for the CDR3 is TGCGCCAGCAGCCGGAGCCCAGGGGAAAATTCACCCCTCCACTTT. This encodes CASSRSPGENSPLHF.

This clone was picked up one time. J is TRBJ2-2 and V is TRBV6-5; weak D call: TRBD1 (5 bases). V was pared by 4 bases and J by 8 bases, with 17 bases between. Germline loops: CDR1 MNHEY, CDR2 SVGAGI. The CDR3 runs 15 residues. CDR3 coding DNA: TGTGCCAGCAGTTCTTCCGCCCCAGGGTCGGGGGAGCTGTTTTTT. Protein sequence: CASSSSAPGSGELFF.

The chain links TRBV20-1 to TRBJ2-1; no reliable D call. Per germline, CDR1 DFQATT and CDR2 SNEGSKA (reference sequence). The CDR3 covers 11 residues. The germline V and J ends were trimmed by 6 bases and 7 bases, with 10 bases remaining between them. CDR3 nucleotide sequence: TGCAGTGCACATGTCCGAAATGAGCAGTTCTTC. It is translated as CSAHVRNEQFF.

This chain connects TRBV27 to TRBJ2-7; TRBD2 matches at 9 bases. V was clipped by 4 bases and J by 0 bases; unmatched bases: 4. Germline lookup yields CDR1 MNHEY and CDR2 SMNVEV (reference sequence). CDR3 length: 15 amino acids. The CDR3 bases are TGTGCCAGCAGTTCCCGACTAGCGGACTCCTACGAGCAGTACTTC. Amino acids: CASSSRLADSYEQYF.

The gene calls are TRBV5-1 and TRBJ1-1, with D perhaps TRBD1 (5 bases). Deletions cut 4 bases from V and 4 bases from J, with 17 bases between. The CDR3 is 15 amino acids. Germline CDR1 SGHRS, CDR2 YFSETQ. This chain's CDR3 is CASSAFRDPGTEAFF. The CDR3 DNA reads as TGCGCCAGCAGCGCGTTCAGGGATCCGGGCACTGAAGCTTTCTTT.

The chain combines TRBV28 with TRBJ1-5, with 7 nucleotides matching TRBD1. Trimming removed 3 bases from V and 9 bases from J; junction bases left unmatched: 8. The CDR3 is made up of 14 amino acids. Germline V gives CDR1 MDHEN, CDR2 SYDVKM. CDR3 sequence reads: CASSLGQKELPQHF. The CDR3 DNA reads as TGTGCCAGCAGTTTGGGACAGAAAGAACTGCCCCAGCATTTT.

The CDR3 spells CASSLEATKNSPLHF. For the CDR3, the DNA is TGTGCCAGCAGTTTAGAGGCAACCAAAAATTCACCCCTCCACTTT. The gene calls are TRBV27 and TRBJ1-6; no firm D call. This CDR3 spans 15 amino acids. V dropped 2 bases and J dropped 7 bases, with 12 bases sitting between them. The germline CDR1 and CDR2 sequences are MNHEY and SMNVEV (reference sequence).

This clone has just one count. The chain carries TRBV28 and TRBJ1-2, with D possibly being TRBD1 (5 bases). CDR1 is MDHEN and CDR2 is SYDVKM in the germline V gene. The CDR3 extends over 15 amino acids. Trimming removed 2 bases at V and 4 bases at J, with 14 bases between. CDR3: CASSLASGLGYGYTF. The DNA of the CDR3 is TGTGCCAGCAGTTTAGCTTCAGGGTTGGGCTATGGCTACACCTTC.

Comments on this clone: Other nucleotide sequences in the sample specify the same CDR3. V is TRBV12-3 or TRBV12-4 and J is TRBJ2-3, with D maybe TRBD1 (5 bases). This CDR3 is built from 12 residues. V lost 5 bases and J lost 5, with 8 bases in between. DNA of the CDR3: TGTGCCAGCAGTCCTAGGGGAGATACGCAGTATTTT. Protein sequence: CASSPRGDTQYF.

This chain joins TRBV10-3 and TRBJ2-3; TRBD2 might be the D (6 bases). The germline CDR1 and CDR2 sequences are ENHRY and SYGVKD. Deletions cut 2 bases from V and 4 bases from J, with 19 bases between. The CDR3 totals 17 residues. CDR3 region: CAISEGKVSPSADTQYF. The DNA for the CDR3 is TGTGCCATCAGTGAGGGCAAAGTCTCACCTAGCGCAGATACGCAGTATTTT.

This clone was counted between two and nine times. The chain carries TRBV6-2 or TRBV6-3 and TRBJ1-2; 8 bases map to TRBD1. CDR1 MNHEY and CDR2 SVGEGT come from the germline V gene. The trim removed 6 bases at V and 8 bases at J, leaving 14 bases unmatched. The CDR3 spans 15 residues. The CDR3 coding sequence is TGTGCCAGCAGCGGGACAGGAAGGGCGAGTGGAGGCTACACCTTC. Its protein product is CASSGTGRASGGYTF.

The chain recombines TRBV7-2 with TRBJ2-5; 10 bases align to TRBD1. CDR3 length: 15 residues. V lost 1 base to trimming and J lost 5 bases; unmatched junction nucleotides: 4. Germline-derived CDR1 and CDR2 are SGHTA and FQGNSA. Written as DNA, the CDR3 is TGTGCCAGCAGCTTAGGGACAGGGGGGAGGGAGACCCAGTACTTC. This sequence encodes CASSLGTGGRETQYF.

CDR3 DNA sequence: TGTGCCACCAGCAGAGTTAGGTCAGGGGCCTACTCTGGAAACACCATATATTTT. It specifies CATSRVRSGAYSGNTIYF. This chain joins TRBV15 and TRBJ1-3; maybe TRBD1 (6 bases). This CDR3 comprises 18 residues. V lost 1 base and J lost 0, with 16 bases in between. Germline CDR1 is LNHNV and CDR2 is YYDKDF (reference sequence).

On this clone itself: Compared with germline, one end of the junction differs, possibly owing to a read error. The CDR3 region has the DNA TGTGCCAGCAGCCGACCGGGACTAGCCTCCCACGAGCAGTACTTC. Encoded protein: CASSRPGLASHEQYF. The chain links TRBV7-9 to TRBJ2-7; 9 nucleotides align to TRBD2. The CDR3 extends over 15 amino acids. Germline values: CDR1 SEHNR, CDR2 FQNEAQ (reference sequence). Full variable domain (remainder filled in from reference TRBV7-9 and TRBJ2-7): DTGVSQNPRHKITKRGQNVTFRCDPISEHNRLYWYRQTLGQGPEFLTYFQNEAQLEKSRLLSDRFSAERPKGSFSTLEIQRTEQGDSAMYLCASSRPGLASHEQYFGPGTRLTVT.

The J gene is TRBJ1-1, the V gene TRBV6-6, with 7 bases lining up with TRBD1. This CDR3 comprises 13 residues. Germline V CDR1 and CDR2: MNHNY, SVGAGI (reference sequence). Unmatched junction bases numbered 12, after V lost 8 bases and J lost 9 bases. The CDR3 coding sequence is TGTGCCAGCTGCTCCGGGACAGTCAATCAAGCTTTCTTT. It translates to CASCSGTVNQAFF.

This chain joins TRBV7-2 and TRBJ2-7; possibly TRBD2 for D (6 bases). The CDR3 runs to 14 residues. CDR1 and CDR2 from the germline V gene are SGHTA and FQGNSA. V shed 0 bases and J shed 1 base, with 7 bases lying between them. Here the CDR3 reads CASSLATSSYEQYF. The CDR3 DNA reads as TGTGCCAGCAGCTTAGCGACTAGTTCCTACGAGCAGTACTTC.

This clone was observed a handful of times. This chain joins TRBV28 and TRBJ1-1, with no clear D. The CDR3 spans 13 residues. Germline CDR1 reads MDHEN; CDR2 reads SYDVKM. The V end was cut by 10 bases, the J end by 2 bases, with 14 bases between. CDR3 amino acids: CATFLVGNTEAFF. The CDR3 DNA follows: TGTGCCACCTTCCTAGTAGGAAACACTGAAGCTTTCTTT.

The DNA of the CDR3 is TGTGCCAGCAGCCAAGATCAGACTAGCGGGATTCAAGAGACCCAGTACTTC. Translation gives CASSQDQTSGIQETQYF. The chain links TRBV3-1 (or the pseudogene TRBV3-2) to TRBJ2-5, with 11 bases that match TRBD2. With 0 bases clipped from V and 2 bases from J, the junction kept 5 bases outside the gene matches. The germline CDR1 and CDR2 sequences are LGHDT and YNNKEL (reference sequence). The CDR3 covers 17 residues.